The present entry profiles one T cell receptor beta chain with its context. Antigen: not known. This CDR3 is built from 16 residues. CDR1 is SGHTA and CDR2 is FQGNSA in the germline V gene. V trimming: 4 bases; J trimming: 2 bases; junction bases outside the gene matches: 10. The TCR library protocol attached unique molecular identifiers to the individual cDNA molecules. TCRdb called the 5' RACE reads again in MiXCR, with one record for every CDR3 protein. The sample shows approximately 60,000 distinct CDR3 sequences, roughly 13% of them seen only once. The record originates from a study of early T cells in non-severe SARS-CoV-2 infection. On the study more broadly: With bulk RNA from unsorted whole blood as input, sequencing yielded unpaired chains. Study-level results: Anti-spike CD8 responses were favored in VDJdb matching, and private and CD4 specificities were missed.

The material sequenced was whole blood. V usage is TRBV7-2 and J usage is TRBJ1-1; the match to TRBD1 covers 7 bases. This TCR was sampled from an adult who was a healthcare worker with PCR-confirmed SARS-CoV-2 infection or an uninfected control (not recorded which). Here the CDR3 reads CASSSQLQGPNTEAFF. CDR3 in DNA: TGTGCCAGCAGCTCACAGTTACAGGGGCCTAACACTGAAGCTTTCTTT.